The text below deals with one TCR beta chain. By how much of the sample it makes up, this clone is medium-sized (0.01 to 0.1%). The antigen this receptor binds is unknown. There are no base qualities to consult, and no much larger clone falls within one base. These data belong to a study of metastatic and nonmetastatic thyroid tumors (TCRdb year 2020). Study-wide context: Repertoires from peripheral blood and from tumor or nodule tissue samples of malignant and benign thyroid patients were compared.

No treatment had been received by any patient before thyroid surgery. Using T-cell receptor beta sequencing, the study looked back at clinical samples from patients collected from about 2011 to 2019. Results and caveats for the whole study, not just this receptor: In both blood and tumor samples, TCR beta diversity was reported to be significantly higher in malignant tumors than in benign nodules.

Library construction relied on PCR. TCRdb records Illumina HiSeq 4000 as the sequencer. The TCR beta-chain CDR3 region of each patient was profiled by high-throughput sequencing. As for how the authors treated the data: Drawing on CDR3 differences between clinicopathological groups, the researchers built a classifier meant to tell apart patients with distant-metastatic papillary thyroid cancer. The Shannon index was used to assess repertoire diversity, and the Morisita-Horn index was used to assess tumor-blood repertoire similarity. Using fastp at Q25 and MiXCR, TCRdb reprocessed the public reads and kept productive beta chains. TCRdb's processing, not the authors' own work, is the source of the V and J calls. The sample data list 20,000 to 30,000 clones, and roughly 19% of these were observed just once. Roughly 5.1% of the sample is held by the ten biggest clonotypes. The CDR3 goes from the cysteine to the phenylalanine over 16 residues. Only the CDR3 region is kept as DNA, spanning 48 bases read in frame from base 1. Trimming at the junction amounts to 3 bases on V and 4 bases on J, and the germline ends lie 18 bases apart. In the germline V gene, CDR1 corresponds to MDHEN and CDR2 to SYDVKM.

The chain was built from TRBV28 and TRBJ1-2; the D segment could be TRBD1, given 6 matching bases. Material for sequencing was blood. This receptor was taken from a male donor with papillary thyroid cancer or a benign thyroid nodule (not recorded which). Some clones in this sample may be carry-over from other donors' samples. The CDR3 has the sequence CASSLGTGYLGYGYTF. Read as DNA, the sequence is TGTGCCAGCAGTTTGGGAACAGGGTACCTCGGCTATGGCTACACCTTC.